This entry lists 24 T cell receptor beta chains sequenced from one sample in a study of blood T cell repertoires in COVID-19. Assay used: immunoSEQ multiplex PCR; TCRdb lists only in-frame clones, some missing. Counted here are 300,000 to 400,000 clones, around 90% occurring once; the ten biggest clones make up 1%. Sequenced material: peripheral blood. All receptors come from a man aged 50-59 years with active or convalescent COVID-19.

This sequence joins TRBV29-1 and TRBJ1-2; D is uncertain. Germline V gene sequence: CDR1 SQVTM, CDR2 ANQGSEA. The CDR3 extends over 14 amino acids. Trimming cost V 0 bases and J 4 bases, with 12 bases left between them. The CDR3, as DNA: TGCAGCGTTGAAGAGAGAGAAGAAGCCTATGGCTACACCTTC. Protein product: CSVEEREEAYGYTF.

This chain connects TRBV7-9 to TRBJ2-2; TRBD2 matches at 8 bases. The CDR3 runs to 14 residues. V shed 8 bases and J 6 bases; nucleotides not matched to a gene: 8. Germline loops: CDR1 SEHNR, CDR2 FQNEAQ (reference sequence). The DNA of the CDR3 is TGTGCCAGCTCCGGGGGGGCCGATCCCGGGGAGCTGTTTTTT. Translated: CASSGGADPGELFF.

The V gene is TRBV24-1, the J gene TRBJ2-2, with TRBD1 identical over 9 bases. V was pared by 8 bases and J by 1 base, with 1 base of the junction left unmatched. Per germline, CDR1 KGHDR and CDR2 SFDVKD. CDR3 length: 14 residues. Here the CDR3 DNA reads TGTGCCACCATGGACAGGGGGAACACCGGGGAGCTGTTTTTT. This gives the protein CATMDRGNTGELFF.

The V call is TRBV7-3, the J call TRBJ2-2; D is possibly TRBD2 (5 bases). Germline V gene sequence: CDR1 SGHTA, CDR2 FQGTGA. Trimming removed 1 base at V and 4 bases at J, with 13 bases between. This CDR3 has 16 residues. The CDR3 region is CASSLNAGSSTGELFF. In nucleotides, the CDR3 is TGTGCCAGCAGCTTAAATGCGGGTAGTTCCACCGGGGAGCTGTTTTTT.

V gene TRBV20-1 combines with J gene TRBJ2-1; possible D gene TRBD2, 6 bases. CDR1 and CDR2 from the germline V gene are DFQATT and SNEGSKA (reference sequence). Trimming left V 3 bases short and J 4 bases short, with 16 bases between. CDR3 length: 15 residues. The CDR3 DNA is TGCAGTGCTAGTGGACGTCAGCGGGTATACAATGAGCAGTTCTTC. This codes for CSASGRQRVYNEQFF.

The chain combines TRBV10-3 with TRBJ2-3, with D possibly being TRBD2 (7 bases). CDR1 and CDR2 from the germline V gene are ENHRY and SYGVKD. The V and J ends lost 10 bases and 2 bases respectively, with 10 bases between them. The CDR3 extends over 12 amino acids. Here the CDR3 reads CATRGATDTQYF. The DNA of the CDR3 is TGTGCCACCCGGGGGGCCACAGATACGCAGTATTTT.

CDR3 in amino acids: CASSPPGLAGGTGELFF. The CDR3 DNA reads as TGTGCCAGCTCACCACCGGGACTAGCGGGAGGTACCGGGGAGCTGTTTTTT. The rearrangement uses TRBV18 and TRBJ2-2; 15 bases line up with TRBD2. J was trimmed by 5 bases and V by 0 bases; bases with no gene match: 1. The CDR3 is 17 residues long. The germline V gene has CDR1 KGHSH and CDR2 LQKENI.

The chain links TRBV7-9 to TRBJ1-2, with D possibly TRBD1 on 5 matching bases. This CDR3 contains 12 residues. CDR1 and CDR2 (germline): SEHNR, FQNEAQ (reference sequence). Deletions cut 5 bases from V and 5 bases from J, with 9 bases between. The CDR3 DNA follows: TGTGCCAGCAGCCCCCAGGGATATGGCTACACCTTC. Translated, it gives CASSPQGYGYTF.

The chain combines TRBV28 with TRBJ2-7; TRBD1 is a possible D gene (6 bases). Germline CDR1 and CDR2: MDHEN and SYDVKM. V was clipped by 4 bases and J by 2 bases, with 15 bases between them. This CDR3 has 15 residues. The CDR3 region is CASSSSGTRAYEQYF. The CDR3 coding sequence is TGTGCCAGCAGTTCATCCGGGACAAGGGCCTACGAGCAGTACTTC.

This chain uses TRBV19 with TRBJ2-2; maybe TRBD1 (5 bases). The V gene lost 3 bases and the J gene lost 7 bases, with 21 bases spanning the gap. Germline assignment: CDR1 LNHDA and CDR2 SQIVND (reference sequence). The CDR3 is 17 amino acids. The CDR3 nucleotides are TGTGCCAGTAGTATGTCGGTCGGTGGGGCTTTTGGCGGGGAGCTGTTTTTT. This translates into CASSMSVGGAFGGELFF.

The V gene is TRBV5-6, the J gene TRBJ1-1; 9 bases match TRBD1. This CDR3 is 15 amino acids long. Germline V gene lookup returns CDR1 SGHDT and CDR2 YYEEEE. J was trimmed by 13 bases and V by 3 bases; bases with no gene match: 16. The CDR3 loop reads CASSWVTGGPEMGFF. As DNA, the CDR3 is TGTGCCAGCAGCTGGGTGACAGGGGGGCCTGAAATGGGTTTCTTT. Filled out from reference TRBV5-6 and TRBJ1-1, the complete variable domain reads DAGVTQSPTHLIKTRGQQVTLRCSPKSGHDTVSWYQQALGQGPQFIFQYYEEEERQRGNFPDRFSGHQFPNYSSELNVNALLLGDSALYLCASSWVTGGPEMGFFGQGTRLTVV.

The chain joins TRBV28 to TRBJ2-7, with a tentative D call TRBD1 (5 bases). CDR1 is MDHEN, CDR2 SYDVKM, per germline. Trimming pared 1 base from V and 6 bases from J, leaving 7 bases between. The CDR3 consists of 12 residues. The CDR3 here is CASSLSGLEQYF. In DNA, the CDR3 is TGTGCCAGCAGTTTATCAGGGCTCGAGCAGTACTTC.

In DNA form, the CDR3 reads TGTGCCAGCTCACCGGGACAGAGGCCTACCGCTAACTATGGCTACACCTTC. It codes for CASSPGQRPTANYGYTF. This sequence joins TRBV18 and TRBJ1-2; 7 nucleotides agree with TRBD1. Germline loops: CDR1 KGHSH, CDR2 LQKENI. J was trimmed by 0 bases and V by 3 bases; bases with no gene match: 10. CDR3 length: 17 amino acids.

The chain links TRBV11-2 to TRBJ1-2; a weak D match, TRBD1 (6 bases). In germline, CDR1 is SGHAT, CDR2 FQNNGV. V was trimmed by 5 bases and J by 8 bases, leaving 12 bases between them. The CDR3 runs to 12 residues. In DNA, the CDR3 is TGTGCCAGCAGCACCGGGACAACGGGCTACACCTTC. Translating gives CASSTGTTGYTF.

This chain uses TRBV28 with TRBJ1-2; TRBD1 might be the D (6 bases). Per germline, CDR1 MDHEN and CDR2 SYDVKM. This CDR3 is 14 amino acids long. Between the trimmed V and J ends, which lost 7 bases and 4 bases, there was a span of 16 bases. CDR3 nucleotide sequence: TGTGCCAGCACCCCACCAGGGGAGCTCTATGGCTACACCTTC. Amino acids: CASTPPGELYGYTF.

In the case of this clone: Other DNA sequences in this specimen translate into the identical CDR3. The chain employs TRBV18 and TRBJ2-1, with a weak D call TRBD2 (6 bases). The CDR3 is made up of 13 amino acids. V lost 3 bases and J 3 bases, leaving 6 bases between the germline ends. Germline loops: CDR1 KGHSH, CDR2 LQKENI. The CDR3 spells CASSPGGYNEQFF. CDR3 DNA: TGTGCCAGCTCACCGGGGGGCTACAATGAGCAGTTCTTC.

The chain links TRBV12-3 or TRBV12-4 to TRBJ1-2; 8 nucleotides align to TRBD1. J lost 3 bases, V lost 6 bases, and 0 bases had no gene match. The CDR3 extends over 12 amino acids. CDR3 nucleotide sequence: TGTGCCAGCAGGGGACAGGACTATGGCTACACCTTC. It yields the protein CASRGQDYGYTF.

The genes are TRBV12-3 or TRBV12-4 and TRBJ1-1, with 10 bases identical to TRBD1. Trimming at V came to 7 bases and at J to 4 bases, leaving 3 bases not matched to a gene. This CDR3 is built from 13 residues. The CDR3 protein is CASTWTGGTEAFF. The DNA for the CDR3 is TGTGCCAGCACCTGGACAGGGGGCACTGAAGCTTTCTTT.

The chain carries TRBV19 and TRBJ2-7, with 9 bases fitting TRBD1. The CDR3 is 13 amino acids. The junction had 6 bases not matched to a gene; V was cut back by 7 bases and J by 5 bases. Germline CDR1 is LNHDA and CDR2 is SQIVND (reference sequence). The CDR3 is CASNRGQNDEQYF. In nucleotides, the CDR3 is TGTGCCAGTAACAGGGGGCAAAACGACGAGCAGTACTTC.

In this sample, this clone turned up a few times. The CDR3 is CASSLAVAGREAFF. CDR3 bases: TGCGCCAGCAGCTTGGCTGTTGCGGGGAGGGAAGCTTTCTTT. The chain has TRBV5-1 and TRBJ1-1; D ambiguous. Looked up from germline, CDR1 is SGHRS and CDR2 is YFSETQ. The ends were cut back, 0 bases at V and 8 bases at J, with 14 bases in the middle. The CDR3 spans 14 residues.

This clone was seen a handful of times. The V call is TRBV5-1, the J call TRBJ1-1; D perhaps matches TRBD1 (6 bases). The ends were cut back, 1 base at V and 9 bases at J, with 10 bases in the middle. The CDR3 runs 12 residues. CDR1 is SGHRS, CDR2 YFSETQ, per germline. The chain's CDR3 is CASSLQGQQAFF. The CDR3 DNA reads TGCGCCAGCAGCTTGCAAGGACAGCAAGCTTTCTTT. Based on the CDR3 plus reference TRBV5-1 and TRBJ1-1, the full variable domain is KAGVTQTPRYLIKTRGQQVTLSCSPISGHRSVSWYQQTPGQGLQFLFEYFSETQRNKGNFPGRFSGRQFSNSRSEMNVSTLELGDSALYLCASSLQGQQAFFGQGTRLTVV.

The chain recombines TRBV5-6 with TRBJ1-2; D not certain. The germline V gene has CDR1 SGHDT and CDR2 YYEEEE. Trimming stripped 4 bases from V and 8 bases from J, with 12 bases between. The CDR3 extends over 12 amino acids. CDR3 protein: CASSAGRQGYTF. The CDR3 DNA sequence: TGTGCCAGCAGCGCGGGCAGGCAGGGCTACACCTTC.

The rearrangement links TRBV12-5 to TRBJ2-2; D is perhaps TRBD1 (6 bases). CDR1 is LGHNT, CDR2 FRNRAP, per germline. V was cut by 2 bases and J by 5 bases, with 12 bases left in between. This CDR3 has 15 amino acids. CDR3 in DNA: TGTGCTAGTGGTTTGTCAGGGGCATGGACCGGGGAGCTGTTTTTT. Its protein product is CASGLSGAWTGELFF.

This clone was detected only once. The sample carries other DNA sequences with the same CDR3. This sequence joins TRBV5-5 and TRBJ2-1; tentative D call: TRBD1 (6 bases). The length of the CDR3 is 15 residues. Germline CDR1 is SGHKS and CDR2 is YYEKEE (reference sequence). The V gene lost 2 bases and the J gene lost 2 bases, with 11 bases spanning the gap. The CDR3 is CASSLGQGTYNEQFF. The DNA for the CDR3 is TGTGCCAGCAGCTTAGGGCAGGGGACCTACAATGAGCAGTTCTTC.